The clone carrying this T cell receptor beta chain was seen only a few times. Its target is not known. These data originate in a study of T-cell memory formation after mild COVID-19. The study's findings and limits: Among CD4+ contracting clones, most were CM and EM, and CD8+ ones EMRA.

MiXCR was run by TCRdb on the 5' RACE reads, yielding one entry per CDR3 protein. The sample lists roughly 580,000 distinct CDR3 sequences, approximately 18% occurring once. The V segment lost 3 bases and the J segment 2 bases; nucleotides outside the gene matches: 5. Germline loops: CDR1 MNHEY, CDR2 SVGEGT. The CDR3 is 16 residues long. This rearrangement joins TRBV6-2 or TRBV6-3 to TRBJ2-7; TRBD2 matches at 12 bases. Sequencing used PBMCs or a T cell subset sorted from them (not recorded which). The TCR originated in an adult woman who had mild COVID-19 (a few samples of this study predate the infection). Cell type and time point are not known. The CDR3 loop reads CASSYLAGGPAYEQYF. The CDR3 coding sequence is TGTGCCAGCAGTTATCTAGCGGGAGGGCCCGCCTACGAGCAGTACTTC.